The rows below give T cell receptor beta chains drawn from one sample of a study of beta chain features in type 1 diabetes. Clones were read by immunoSEQ multiplex PCR, and TCRdb kept only the in-frame ones, dropping some. The data hold roughly 180,000 clones, with around 8% observed a single time. Sequenced input: central memory CD4+ T cells from blood. These TCRs come from a woman between 35 and 50 years old with type 1 diabetes. CDR3s include the opening cysteine and the closing phenylalanine or tryptophan. The order of the fields is clone size, V gene, D gene, J gene, CDR3 DNA, CDR3 protein. A D gene is named only where the DNA matches it firmly. The size field is filled for only some rows; it gives once, few, many or a size class.

few	TRBV7-2	TRBD1	TRBJ1-5	TGTGCCAGCAGCCTGGGACAGACTAATCAGCCCCAGCATTTT	CASSLGQTNQPQHF
few	TRBV10-3	.	TRBJ1-1	TGTGCCATCAGTGGGCAGGTGAACACTGAAGCTTTCTTT	CAISGQVNTEAFF
few	TRBV30	TRBD1	TRBJ1-5	TGTGCCTGGAGCATCCAACAGGGGAGCAATCAGCCCCAGCATTTT	CAWSIQQGSNQPQHF
.	TRBV7-9	TRBD1	TRBJ1-4	TGTGCCAGCAGCCCTAGGTGGGACAGTTTTAATGAAAAACTGTTTTTT	CASSPRWDSFNEKLFF
.	TRBV5-1	TRBD2	TRBJ2-3	TGCGCCAGCAGCTTACCTAGCGGGGCCACAGATACGCAGTATTTT	CASSLPSGATDTQYF
.	TRBV7-9	.	TRBJ2-7	TGTGCCAGCAGCTTACATGGGGCGGCTATTACCTCCTACGAGCAGTACTTC	CASSLHGAAITSYEQYF
once	TRBV20-1	.	TRBJ2-3	TGCAGTGCTAGAGAAGACATTACGCAGTATTTT	CSAREDITQYF
.	TRBV9	TRBD1	TRBJ1-2	TGTGCCAGCAGCGGGGGACAGGGGGTGTACGATGGCTACACCTTC	CASSGGQGVYDGYTF
few	TRBV28	.	TRBJ1-5	TGTGCCAGCAGTTTCCCCCACTTGAGTCAGCCCCAGCATTTT	CASSFPHLSQPQHF
.	TRBV5-6	.	TRBJ1-5	TGTGCCAGCAGCCGCGGGGAGTACAATCAGCCCCAGCATTTT	CASSRGEYNQPQHF
few	TRBV7-3	.	TRBJ2-4	TGTGCCAGCAGCTTAACCGCAGGGAAAAACATTCAGTACTTC	CASSLTAGKNIQYF
.	TRBV9	TRBD1	TRBJ1-5	TGTGCCAGCAGCGTAGGGACAGGGCAGGATCAGCCCCAGCATTTT	CASSVGTGQDQPQHF